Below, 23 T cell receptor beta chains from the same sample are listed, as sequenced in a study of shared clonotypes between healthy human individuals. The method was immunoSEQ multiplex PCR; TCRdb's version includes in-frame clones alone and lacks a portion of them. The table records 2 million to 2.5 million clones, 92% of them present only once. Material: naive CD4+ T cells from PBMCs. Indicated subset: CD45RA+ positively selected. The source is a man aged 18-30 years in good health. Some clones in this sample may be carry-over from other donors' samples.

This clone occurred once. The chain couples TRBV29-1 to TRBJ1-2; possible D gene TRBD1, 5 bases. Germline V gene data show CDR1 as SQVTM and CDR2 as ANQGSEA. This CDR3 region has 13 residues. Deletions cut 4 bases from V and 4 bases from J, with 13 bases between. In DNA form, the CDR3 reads TGCAGCGTTGGTAACAGGAATAGCTATGGCTACACCTTC. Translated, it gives CSVGNRNSYGYTF. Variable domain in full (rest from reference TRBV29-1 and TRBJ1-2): SAVISQKPSRDICQRGTSLTIQCQVDSQVTMMFWYRQQPGQSLTLIATANQGSEATYESGFVIDKFPISRPNLTFSTLTVSNMSPEDSSIYLCSVGNRNSYGYTFGSGTRLTVV.

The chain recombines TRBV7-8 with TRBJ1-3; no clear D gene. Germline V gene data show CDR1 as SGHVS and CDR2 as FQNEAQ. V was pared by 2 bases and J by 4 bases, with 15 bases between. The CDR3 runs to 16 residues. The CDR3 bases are TGTGCCAGCAGCTTATCAGCAGGAATTTACGGAAACACCATATATTTT. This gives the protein CASSLSAGIYGNTIYF.

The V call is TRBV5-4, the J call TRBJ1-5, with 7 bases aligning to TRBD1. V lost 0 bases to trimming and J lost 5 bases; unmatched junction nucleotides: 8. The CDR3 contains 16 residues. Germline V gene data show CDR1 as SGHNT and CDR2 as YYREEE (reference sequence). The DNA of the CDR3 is TGTGCCAGCAGCTTGGACGGGGGACAGCAACATCAGCCCCAGCATTTT. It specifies CASSLDGGQQHQPQHF.

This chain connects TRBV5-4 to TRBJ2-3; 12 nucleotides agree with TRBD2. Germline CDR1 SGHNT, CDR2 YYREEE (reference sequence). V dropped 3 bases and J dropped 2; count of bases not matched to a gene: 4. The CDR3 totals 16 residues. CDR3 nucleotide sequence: TGTGCCAGCAGCTCCCTAGCGGGAGGGATCACAGATACGCAGTATTTT. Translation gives CASSSLAGGITDTQYF.

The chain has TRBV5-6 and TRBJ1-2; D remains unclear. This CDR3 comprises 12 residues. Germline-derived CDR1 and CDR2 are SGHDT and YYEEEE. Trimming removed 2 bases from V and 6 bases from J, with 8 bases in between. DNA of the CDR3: TGTGCCAGCAGCTTACGGGAAAATGGCTACACCTTC. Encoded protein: CASSLRENGYTF.

The CDR3 DNA sequence: TGCAGCGTTGAAAGCGCAGGGGGCTCTTACGAGCAGTACTTC. It translates to CSVESAGGSYEQYF. This rearrangement joins TRBV29-1 to TRBJ2-7; 8 positions match TRBD1. From germline, CDR1 is SQVTM and CDR2 ANQGSEA. Trimming took 2 bases from V and 4 from J; bases not matched to a gene: 7. There are 14 residues in the CDR3.

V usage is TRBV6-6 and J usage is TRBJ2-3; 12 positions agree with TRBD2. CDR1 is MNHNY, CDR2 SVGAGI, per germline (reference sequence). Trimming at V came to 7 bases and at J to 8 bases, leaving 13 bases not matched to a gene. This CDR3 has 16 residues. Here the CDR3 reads CASTLSPRLAGATQYF. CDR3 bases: TGTGCCAGCACCCTAAGCCCCCGACTAGCGGGAGCTACGCAGTATTTT.

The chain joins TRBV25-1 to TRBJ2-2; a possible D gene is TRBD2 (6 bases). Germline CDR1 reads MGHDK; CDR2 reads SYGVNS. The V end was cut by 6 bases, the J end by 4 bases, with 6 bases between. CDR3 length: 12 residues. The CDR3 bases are TGTGCCAGCAGGGGGGGCACCGGGGAGCTGTTTTTT. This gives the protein CASRGGTGELFF.

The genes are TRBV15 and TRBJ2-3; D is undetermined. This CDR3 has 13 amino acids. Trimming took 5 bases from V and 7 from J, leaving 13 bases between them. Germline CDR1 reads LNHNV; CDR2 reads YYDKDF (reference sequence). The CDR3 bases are TGTGCCACCAGCGGGTTAGATTCACATACGCAGTATTTT. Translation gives CATSGLDSHTQYF.

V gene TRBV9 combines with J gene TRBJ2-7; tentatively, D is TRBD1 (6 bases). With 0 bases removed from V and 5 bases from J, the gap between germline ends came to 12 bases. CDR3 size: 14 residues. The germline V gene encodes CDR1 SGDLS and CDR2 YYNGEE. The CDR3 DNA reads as TGTGCCAGCAGCGTAGGCCCAGGGGCCCACGAGCAGTACTTC. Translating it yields CASSVGPGAHEQYF.

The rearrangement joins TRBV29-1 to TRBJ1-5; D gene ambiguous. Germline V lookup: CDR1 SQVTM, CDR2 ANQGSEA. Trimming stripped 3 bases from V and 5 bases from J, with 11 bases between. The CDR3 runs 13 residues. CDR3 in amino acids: CSVDLGSDQPQHF. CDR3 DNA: TGCAGCGTTGATTTGGGGTCGGATCAGCCCCAGCATTTT.

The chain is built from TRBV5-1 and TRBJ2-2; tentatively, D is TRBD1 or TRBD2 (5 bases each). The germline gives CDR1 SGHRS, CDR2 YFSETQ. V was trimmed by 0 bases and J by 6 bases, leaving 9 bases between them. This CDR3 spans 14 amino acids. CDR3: CASSLGDPPGELFF. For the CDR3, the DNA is TGCGCCAGCAGCTTGGGGGACCCTCCCGGGGAGCTGTTTTTT.

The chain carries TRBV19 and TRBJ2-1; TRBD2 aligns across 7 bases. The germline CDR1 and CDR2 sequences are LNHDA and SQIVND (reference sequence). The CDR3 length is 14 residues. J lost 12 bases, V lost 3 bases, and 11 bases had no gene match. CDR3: CASSIGGTKLRQFF. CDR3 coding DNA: TGTGCCAGTAGTATTGGGGGGACTAAGCTGCGGCAGTTCTTC. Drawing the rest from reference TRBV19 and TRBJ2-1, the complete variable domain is DGGITQSPKYLFRKEGQNVTLSCEQNLNHDAMYWYRQDPGQGLRLIYYSQIVNDFQKGDIAEGYSVSREKKESFPLTVTSAQKNPTAFYLCASSIGGTKLRQFFGPGTRLTVL.

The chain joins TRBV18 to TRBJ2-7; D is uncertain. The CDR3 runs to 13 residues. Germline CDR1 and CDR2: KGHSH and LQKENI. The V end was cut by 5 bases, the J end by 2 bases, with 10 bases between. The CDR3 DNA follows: TGTGCCAGCTCAGAGGCAGTAGCCTACGAGCAGTACTTC. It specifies CASSEAVAYEQYF.

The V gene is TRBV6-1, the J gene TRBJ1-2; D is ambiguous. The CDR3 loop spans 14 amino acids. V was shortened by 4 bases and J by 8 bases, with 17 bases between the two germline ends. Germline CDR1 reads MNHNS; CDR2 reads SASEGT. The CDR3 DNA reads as TGTGCCAGCAGTGTCGGTCCGGACTCCAGGGGCTACACCTTC. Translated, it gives CASSVGPDSRGYTF.

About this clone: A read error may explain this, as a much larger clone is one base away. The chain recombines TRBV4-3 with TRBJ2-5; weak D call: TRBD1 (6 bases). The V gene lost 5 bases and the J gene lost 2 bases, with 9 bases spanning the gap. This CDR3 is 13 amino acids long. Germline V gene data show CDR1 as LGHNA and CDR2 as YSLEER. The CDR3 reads CASSLGQQETQYF. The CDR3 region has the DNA TGCGCCAGCAGCTTAGGACAGCAAGAGACCCAGTACTTC.

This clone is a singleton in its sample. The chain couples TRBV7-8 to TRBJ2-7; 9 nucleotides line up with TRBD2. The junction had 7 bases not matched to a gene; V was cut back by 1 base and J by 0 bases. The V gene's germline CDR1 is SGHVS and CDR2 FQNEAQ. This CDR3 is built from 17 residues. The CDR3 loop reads CASSLGTGGRASYEQYF. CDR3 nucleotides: TGTGCCAGCAGCTTAGGAACCGGCGGGAGGGCCTCCTACGAGCAGTACTTC. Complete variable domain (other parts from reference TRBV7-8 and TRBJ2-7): GAGVSQSPRYKVAKRGQDVALRCDPISGHVSLFWYQQALGQGPEFLTYFQNEAQLDKSGLPSDRFFAERPEGSVSTLKIQRTQQEDSAVYLCASSLGTGGRASYEQYFGPGTRLTVT.

CDR3 nucleotide sequence: TGTGCCAGCTGCGGGTCCTACGAGCAGTACTTC. It is translated as CASCGSYEQYF. The chain recombines TRBV21-1 with TRBJ2-7; the table gives TRBD2 as D, unverified against the DNA. TRBV21-1 is an annotated pseudogene. The CDR3 spans 11 residues.

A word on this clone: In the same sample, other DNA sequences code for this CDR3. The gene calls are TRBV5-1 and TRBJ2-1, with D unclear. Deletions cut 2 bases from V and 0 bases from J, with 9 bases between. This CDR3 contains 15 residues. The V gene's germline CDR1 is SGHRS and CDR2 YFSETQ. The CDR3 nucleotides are TGCGCCAGCAGCTTTATAGCCGGCTCCTACAATGAGCAGTTCTTC. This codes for CASSFIAGSYNEQFF.

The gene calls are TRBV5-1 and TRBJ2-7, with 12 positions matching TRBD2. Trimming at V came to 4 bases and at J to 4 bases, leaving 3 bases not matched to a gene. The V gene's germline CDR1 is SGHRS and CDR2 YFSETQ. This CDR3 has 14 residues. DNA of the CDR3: TGCGCCAGCAGCACTAGCGGGGGGTTTTACGAGCAGTACTTC. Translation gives CASSTSGGFYEQYF.

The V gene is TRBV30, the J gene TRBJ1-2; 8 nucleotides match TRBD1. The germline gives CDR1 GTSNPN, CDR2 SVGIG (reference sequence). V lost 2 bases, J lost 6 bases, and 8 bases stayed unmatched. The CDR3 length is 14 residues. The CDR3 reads CAWSIRTGRNGYTF. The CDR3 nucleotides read TGTGCCTGGAGTATCCGGACAGGGCGGAATGGCTACACCTTC.

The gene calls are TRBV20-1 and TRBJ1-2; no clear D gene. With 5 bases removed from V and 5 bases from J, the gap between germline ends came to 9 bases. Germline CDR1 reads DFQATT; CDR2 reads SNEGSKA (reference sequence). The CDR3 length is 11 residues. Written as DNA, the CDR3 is TGCAGTGCTCTTCTAGGATATGGCTACACCTTC. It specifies CSALLGYGYTF.

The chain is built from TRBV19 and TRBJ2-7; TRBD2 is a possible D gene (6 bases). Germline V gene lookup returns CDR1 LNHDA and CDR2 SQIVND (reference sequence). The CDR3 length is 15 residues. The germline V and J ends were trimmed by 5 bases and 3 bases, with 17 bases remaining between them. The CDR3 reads CASSLLSGLFYEQYF. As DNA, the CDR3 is TGTGCCAGTAGTCTCCTTTCGGGACTCTTCTACGAGCAGTACTTC.